This TCR beta chain was obtained from a study of T cell responses to AZD1222 COVID-19 vaccine. Libraries were prepared by immunoSEQ multiplex PCR; TCRdb keeps only in-frame clonotypes and omits some of them. The sample lists about 170,000 clones, around 85% occurring once. Study-wide results and limits: At baseline, just 5 or 6 AZD1222 recipients tested seropositive. The peak T cell response came first, and repertoires were sampled only after it.

The table lists this clone with a count of one. The antigen remains undetermined. The TCR comes from an adult who received the AZD1222 COVID-19 vaccine. The specimen was peripheral blood, collected 28 days after the second AZD1222 dose.

The CDR3 sequence is CASSPAQGDQPQHF. As DNA, the CDR3 is TGTGCCAGCTCACCAGCACAGGGCGATCAGCCCCAGCATTTT. V usage is TRBV18 and J usage is TRBJ1-5, with D maybe TRBD1 (6 bases). CDR1 and CDR2 from the germline V gene are KGHSH and LQKENI. Trimming removed 2 bases from V and 5 bases from J, with 10 bases in between. This CDR3 comprises 14 residues.